This T cell receptor beta chain came from a study of cytomegalovirus exposure and HLA in healthy donors. Turning to the study itself: For the approximately 420 genotyped donors, roughly 81% fell within the Caucasian-associated ancestry cluster. Points from the study as a whole: Judged likely to be a sequencing artifact was a cluster of highly shared sequence variants. V- and J-gene trimming of TCR beta was linked (in a later analysis) to a missense DCLRE1C variant.

Comment on this clone: Its antigen is as yet unknown.

Trimming took 2 bases from V and 4 from J, leaving 10 bases between them. Germline V gives CDR1 MNHEY, CDR2 SVGAGI. The CDR3 is 14 residues long. A multiplex PCR was run with 60 Vbeta primers and 13 Jbeta primers. Profiling relied on immunoSEQ multiplex PCR, and the TCRdb table lists in-frame clones only, not all of them. Altogether some 140,000 clones are present, around 84% being singletons, with the ten largest covering roughly 5.3%. The chain has TRBV6-5 and TRBJ2-3, with D hard to call. The TCR comes from a woman in her thirties or forties in good health and CMV-seropositive. Sequencing was done on a sample of PBMCs. CDR3 bases: TGTGCCAGCAGTTACGGCGGAGAGGCAGATACGCAGTATTTT. Translated: CASSYGGEADTQYF.